This T cell receptor (beta chain) derives from a study of CD8 T cells in ankylosing spondylitis. As regards this clonotype: Antigen specificity is unknown. The CDR3 does not close with the conserved phenylalanine or tryptophan, likely indicating a read error.

Study conclusions and caveats: Several highly homologous variants made up a TCR beta motif, and this motif appeared characteristic of ankylosing spondylitis blood. Clones linked with disease were CD8+ and fairly uncommon in the peripheral blood. Significant enrichment of disease-linked clones was reported in matched ankylosing spondylitis synovial fluid.

The J segment lost 6 bases and the V segment lost 3 bases, leaving 3 bases of the junction unmatched. CDR1 is SQVTM and CDR2 is ANQGSEA in the germline V gene. The CDR3 has 13 residues. Quantitative 5'-RACE was performed with molecular barcodes, and it yielded the TCR beta libraries. TCRdb reanalysed the 5' RACE reads using MiXCR and keeps one entry per CDR3 protein. The data show 200,000 to 250,000 distinct CDR3 sequences, approximately 8.4% seen once. This chain links TRBV29-1 with TRBJ2-7; 12 bases map to TRBD1. The sample taken for sequencing was blood, either unsorted or a sorted T cell fraction (not recorded which). This TCR was recovered from a female donor with ankylosing spondylitis or in good health (not recorded which). The CDR3 is CSVEGQGAFEQYS. CDR3 sequence (DNA): TGCAGCGTTGAGGGACAGGGGGCTTTCGAGCAGTACTCC.